A single sample is the source of the 20 T cell receptor beta chains below, sequenced in a study of blood T cell repertoires in COVID-19. Libraries were prepared by immunoSEQ multiplex PCR; TCRdb keeps only in-frame clonotypes and omits some of them. The sample holds tens of thousands of clones, around 79% seen once. The sequencing input was peripheral blood. The receptors were sampled from a man between 60 and 70 years old with active or convalescent COVID-19.

The CDR3 reads CASNTGLAVLKADTQYF. DNA of the CDR3: TGTGCCAGCAATACCGGACTAGCGGTCCTAAAGGCAGATACGCAGTATTTT. The chain joins TRBV2 to TRBJ2-3; 10 nucleotides align to TRBD2. This CDR3 spans 17 amino acids. The V gene end was trimmed by 7 bases and the J gene end by 4 bases; junction bases not matched to a gene: 14. CDR1 and CDR2 from the germline V gene are SNHLY and FYNNEI.

This clone appeared once. Here the CDR3 DNA reads TGTGCCAGCAGCGTAGGGCCTGGGACAGGGGAAGAGACCCAGTACTTC. This sequence encodes CASSVGPGTGEETQYF. The chain employs TRBV9 and TRBJ2-5, with 10 bases identical to TRBD1. The V and J ends lost 0 bases and 3 bases, in that order; junction bases with no gene match: 5. The CDR3 contains 16 residues. Per germline, CDR1 SGDLS and CDR2 YYNGEE.

The J gene is TRBJ2-1, the V gene TRBV5-1, with a tentative D call TRBD1 (6 bases). CDR1 is SGHRS and CDR2 is YFSETQ in the germline V gene. CDR3 length equals 16 residues. V lost 0 bases and J lost 5, with 15 bases in between. The CDR3: CASSLAPAGDNNEQFF. CDR3 sequence (DNA): TGCGCCAGCAGCTTGGCCCCGGCAGGGGATAACAATGAGCAGTTCTTC.

CDR3 sequence (DNA): TGTGCCAGCAGTGAAGGAGGGGGCGTATGGTATGGCTACACCTTC. It is translated as CASSEGGGVWYGYTF. This chain connects TRBV2 to TRBJ1-2, with 7 positions matching TRBD1. The CDR3 has 15 amino acids. CDR1 is SNHLY and CDR2 is FYNNEI in the germline V gene. Trimming at V came to 1 base and at J to 5 bases, leaving 7 bases not matched to a gene.

CDR3 DNA sequence: TGTGCCAGCAGTGAGCAGTCTGGGGCCAACGTCCTGACTTTC. Translation gives CASSEQSGANVLTF. The J gene is TRBJ2-6, the V gene TRBV2; D ambiguous. Germline lookup yields CDR1 SNHLY and CDR2 FYNNEI. This CDR3 spans 14 amino acids. V was pared by 3 bases and J by 1 base, with 4 bases between.

This clone has only one observation. V gene TRBV13 combines with J gene TRBJ2-7, with D perhaps TRBD2 (6 bases). The CDR3 sequence is 17 residues long. Germline lookup yields CDR1 PRHDT and CDR2 FYEKMQ (reference sequence). Trimming took 5 bases from V and 0 from J, leaving 20 bases between them. This CDR3 is CASSPDYKRGFSYEQYF. CDR3 nucleotides: TGTGCCAGCAGCCCGGACTATAAGAGGGGATTCTCCTACGAGCAGTACTTC.

J is TRBJ2-5 and V is TRBV10-2; 13 bases are a match to TRBD2. V lost 6 bases, J lost 4 bases, and 8 bases stayed unmatched. The CDR3 loop spans 16 amino acids. The germline CDR1 and CDR2 sequences are WSHSY and SAAADI. The CDR3 region is CASRTSGGAGGETQYF. The CDR3 region has the DNA TGCGCCAGCAGAACTAGCGGGGGGGCGGGGGGAGAGACCCAGTACTTC.

The CDR3 spells CASSQVQGSNYGYTF. In DNA form, the CDR3 reads TGCGCCAGCAGCCAAGTGCAGGGGTCCAACTATGGCTACACCTTC. The chain joins TRBV4-1 to TRBJ1-2, with D possibly TRBD1 on 6 matching bases. This CDR3 has 15 amino acids. Trimming took 1 base from V and 2 from J, leaving 11 bases between them. Germline V gene data show CDR1 as MGHRA and CDR2 as YSYEKL.

This chain connects TRBV11-1 to TRBJ2-7; D remains ambiguous. Trimming cost V 2 bases and J 10 bases, with 15 bases left between them. CDR1 is SGHAT and CDR2 is FQDESV in the germline V gene (reference sequence). The CDR3 spans 13 residues. The CDR3 DNA follows: TGTGCCAGCAGCTTATTCCGCCAGGATTTACAGTACTTC. As protein: CASSLFRQDLQYF. The full variable domain, in which reference TRBV11-1 and TRBJ2-7 provide the parts outside the CDR3, is EAEVAQSPRYKITEKSQAVAFWCDPISGHATLYWYRQILGQGPELLVQFQDESVVDDSQLPKDRFSAERLKGVDSTLKIQPAELGDSAMYLCASSLFRQDLQYFGPGTRLTVT.

The chain is built from TRBV6-1 and TRBJ1-1, with 7 bases fitting TRBD1. After removal of 2 bases from V and 1 base from J, the junction contained 4 bases not matched to a gene. Germline V gene data show CDR1 as MNHNS and CDR2 as SASEGT. CDR3 length: 15 amino acids. The CDR3 DNA reads as TGTGCCAGCAGTGAACCGGGACAGCAGAACACTGAAGCTTTCTTT. Its translation is CASSEPGQQNTEAFF.

This clone turned up a few times. This sequence joins TRBV2 and TRBJ1-4; D gene unclear. There are 14 residues in the CDR3. V dropped 3 bases and J dropped 5 bases, with 10 bases sitting between them. The germline V gene has CDR1 SNHLY and CDR2 FYNNEI. CDR3: CASSDEGGNEKLFF. CDR3 nucleotide sequence: TGTGCCAGCAGTGACGAGGGAGGGAATGAAAAACTGTTTTTT. Full variable domain (outside the CDR3, taken from reference TRBV2 and TRBJ1-4): EPEVTQTPSHQVTQMGQEVILRCVPISNHLYFYWYRQILGQKVEFLVSFYNNEISEKSEIFDDQFSVERPDGSNFTLKIRSTKLEDSAMYFCASSDEGGNEKLFFGSGTQLSVL.

This chain links TRBV5-1 with TRBJ2-2, with D tentatively TRBD1 (5 bases). The germline V and J ends were trimmed by 0 bases and 1 base, with 10 bases remaining between them. CDR3 length: 16 residues. Germline CDR1 SGHRS, CDR2 YFSETQ. The DNA of the CDR3 is TGCGCCAGCAGCTTGGTTCGTCAGGGGAACACCGGGGAGCTGTTTTTT. This encodes CASSLVRQGNTGELFF.

V usage is TRBV7-2 and J usage is TRBJ1-6; the match to TRBD1 covers 8 bases. Germline CDR1 SGHTA, CDR2 FQGNSA. After removal of 5 bases from V and 8 bases from J, the junction contained 11 bases not matched to a gene. This CDR3 has 16 amino acids. The CDR3: CASSGSGTGYYSPLHF. CDR3 DNA sequence: TGTGCCAGCAGCGGGTCCGGGACAGGATATTATTCACCCCTCCACTTT.

The V and J genes are TRBV7-3 and TRBJ1-6; D not resolved. V lost 4 bases, J lost 14 bases, and 21 bases lay in between. The CDR3 length is 15 residues. The germline V gene has CDR1 SGHTA and CDR2 FQGTGA. The chain's CDR3 is CASSSTGSPGATLHF. The CDR3 region has the DNA TGTGCCAGCAGCTCGACGGGCAGTCCGGGAGCCACCCTCCACTTT.

The chain uses TRBV29-1 and TRBJ1-6; 9 bases align to TRBD1. Germline assignment: CDR1 SQVTM and CDR2 ANQGSEA. The J segment lost 7 bases and the V segment lost 4 bases, leaving 5 bases of the junction unmatched. This CDR3 is built from 14 residues. This chain's CDR3 is CSVARDRDNSPLHF. CDR3 nucleotide sequence: TGCAGCGTTGCCCGGGACAGGGACAATTCACCCCTCCACTTT.

As for this clone: At the DNA level, this CDR3 is encoded by other sequences in the same sample as well. In DNA, the CDR3 is TGCAGTGCGCGGACTACTTACGAGCAGTACTTC. Residues: CSARTTYEQYF. The gene calls are TRBV20-1 and TRBJ2-7, with D possibly matching TRBD2 (6 bases). This CDR3 has 11 amino acids. Between the trimmed V and J ends, which lost 6 bases and 4 bases, there was a span of 10 bases. CDR1 and CDR2 from the germline V gene are DFQATT and SNEGSKA (reference sequence).

This chain connects TRBV3-1 (or the pseudogene TRBV3-2) to TRBJ2-2, with TRBD1 matching over 7 bases. Germline values: CDR1 LGHDT, CDR2 YNNKEL (reference sequence). The junction had 4 bases not matched to a gene; V was cut back by 1 base and J by 5 bases. CDR3 length equals 15 residues. The CDR3 DNA reads TGTGCCAGCAGCCAAGTTACAGGGGTTACCGGGGAGCTGTTTTTT. Translation gives CASSQVTGVTGELFF.

The rearrangement joins TRBV29-1 to TRBJ2-3; D is perhaps TRBD1 (5 bases). CDR1 and CDR2 from the germline V gene are SQVTM and ANQGSEA. V was trimmed by 1 base and J by 5 bases, leaving 16 bases between them. The CDR3 spans 15 residues. The CDR3 nucleotides read TGCAGCGTTGAAGCGACCCCTCAGGGAATAGATACGCAGTATTTT. Amino acid sequence: CSVEATPQGIDTQYF.

This chain links TRBV28 with TRBJ2-2, with D unresolved. V was clipped by 7 bases and J by 4 bases, with 10 bases between them. Germline V gene lookup returns CDR1 MDHEN and CDR2 SYDVKM. This CDR3 is built from 13 residues. CDR3 sequence reads: CASTRFGTGELFF. CDR3 bases: TGTGCCAGCACCCGTTTCGGCACCGGGGAGCTGTTTTTT.

The chain has TRBV25-1 and TRBJ2-5; 9 bases are shared with TRBD1. Unmatched junction bases numbered 5, after V lost 0 bases and J lost 3 bases. The CDR3 runs 16 residues. In germline, CDR1 is MGHDK, CDR2 SYGVNS. CDR3 loop: CASSEYGQGSKETQYF. Here the CDR3 DNA reads TGTGCCAGCAGTGAATATGGACAGGGGTCTAAAGAGACCCAGTACTTC.